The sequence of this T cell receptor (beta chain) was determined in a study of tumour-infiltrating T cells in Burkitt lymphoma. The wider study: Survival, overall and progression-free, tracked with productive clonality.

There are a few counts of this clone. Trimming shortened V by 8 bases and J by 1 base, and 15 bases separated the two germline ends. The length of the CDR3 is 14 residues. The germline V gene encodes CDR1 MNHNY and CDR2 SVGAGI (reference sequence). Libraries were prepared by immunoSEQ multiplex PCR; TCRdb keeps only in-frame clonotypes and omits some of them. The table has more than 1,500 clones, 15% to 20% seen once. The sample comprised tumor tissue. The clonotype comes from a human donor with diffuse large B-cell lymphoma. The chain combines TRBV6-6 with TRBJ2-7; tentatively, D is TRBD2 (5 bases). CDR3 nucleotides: TGTGCCAGCGGACGAATAGCGCCTTCCTACGAGCAGTACTTC. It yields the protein CASGRIAPSYEQYF.